Detailed here is one TCR beta chain. Germline CDR1 SQVTM, CDR2 ANQGSEA. CDR3 size: 16 residues. V was pared by 4 bases and J by 0 bases, with 17 bases between. This entry belongs to a study of prognosis after radiotherapy for stage I lung cancer. Study information: Patients with newly diagnosed primary stage I lung tumors numbered fourteen, with roughly five others having oligometastatic NSCLC after surgical resection of the primary tumor. About 7 of the patients had squamous cell carcinoma tumors, while around eleven had adenocarcinoma tumors.

Genomic DNA provided the template from which TCR beta CDR3 was amplified by two-round multiplex PCR. The authors ran first-round PCR with primers specific to each TRBV and TRBJ gene. TCRdb called the multiplex PCR reads again in MiXCR, with one record for every CDR3 protein. The repertoire holds more than 9,000 distinct CDR3 sequences, with 45% to 65% as singletons. The sequencing used PBMCs, collected before or after stereotactic body radiation therapy (not recorded which). The gene calls are TRBV29-1 and TRBJ2-3, with D unresolved. This sequence was found in a donor older than 45 with non-small cell lung cancer. Written as DNA, the CDR3 is TGCAGCGTTGTCGGGTCAGCACTCCCGAGCACAGATACGCAGTATTTT. Protein: CSVVGSALPSTDTQYF.